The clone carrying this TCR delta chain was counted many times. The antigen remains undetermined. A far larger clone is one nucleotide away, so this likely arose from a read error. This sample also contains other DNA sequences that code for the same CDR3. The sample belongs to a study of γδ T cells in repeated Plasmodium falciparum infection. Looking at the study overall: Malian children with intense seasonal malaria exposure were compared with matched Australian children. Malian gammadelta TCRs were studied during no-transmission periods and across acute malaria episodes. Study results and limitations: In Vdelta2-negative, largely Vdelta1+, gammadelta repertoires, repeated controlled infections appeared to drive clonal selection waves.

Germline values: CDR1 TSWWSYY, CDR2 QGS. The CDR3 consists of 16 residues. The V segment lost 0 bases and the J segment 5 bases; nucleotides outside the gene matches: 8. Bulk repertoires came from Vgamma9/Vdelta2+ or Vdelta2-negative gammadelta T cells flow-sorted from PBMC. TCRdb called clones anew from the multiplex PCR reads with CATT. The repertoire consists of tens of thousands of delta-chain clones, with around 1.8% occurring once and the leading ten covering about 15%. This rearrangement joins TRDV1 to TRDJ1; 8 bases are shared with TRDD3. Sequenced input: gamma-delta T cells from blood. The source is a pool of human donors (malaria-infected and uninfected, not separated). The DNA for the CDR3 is TGTGCTCTTGGGGAACTGAGGGATACGGGTACTGATAAACTCATCTTT. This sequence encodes CALGELRDTGTDKLIF.